This TCR beta chain came from a study of blood T cell repertoires in COVID-19. The protocol was immunoSEQ multiplex PCR, while the TCRdb copy is restricted to in-frame clones and leaves out a portion. Here the sample spans about 210,000 clones, more than 75% being singletons. The sequenced sample was peripheral blood. This receptor was obtained from an elderly woman with acute or convalescent COVID-19.

The CDR3 region has the DNA TGTGCCAGCAGCTTAGTCGAGAGCGGCACTGAAGCTTTCTTT. Translation gives CASSLVESGTEAFF. The chain has TRBV7-9 and TRBJ1-1; D unresolved. Germline V gene data show CDR1 as SEHNR and CDR2 as FQNEAQ (reference sequence). The CDR3 sequence is 14 residues long. Trimming removed 1 base from V and 4 bases from J, with 10 bases in between.